This T cell receptor beta chain was identified in a study of OX40 agonist ivuxolimab in advanced cancers. Study in general: An agonistic human IgG2 monoclonal antibody against OX40 (CD134) was given. The dose-escalation group included hepatocellular carcinoma, melanoma, renal cell carcinoma and head and neck cancer.

General observations from the study: On average, CD8+ T cells had more expanded clones than CD4+. Low normalized T-cell clonal expansion also characterized some of the nonresponders.

Repertoires were generated with immunoSEQ multiplex PCR, while TCRdb's copy carries only in-frame clones and drops some. The sample records several thousand clones, 60% to 80% being singletons. This CDR3 comprises 12 residues. The V gene's germline CDR1 is MNHEY and CDR2 SMNVEV (reference sequence). Trimming removed 6 bases at V and 4 bases at J, with 9 bases between. Regarding this clone: Its antigen is still unknown.

The material was CD4+ or CD8+ T cells sorted from blood, obtained in a trial of the OX40 agonist ivuxolimab. The rearrangement links TRBV27 to TRBJ1-1; TRBD1 might be the D (5 bases). The clonotype was recovered from an adult with an advanced solid tumor such as melanoma, head and neck, liver or kidney cancer. The CDR3 spells CASRGAFTEAFF. The DNA of the CDR3 is TGTGCCAGCAGAGGGGCGTTCACTGAAGCTTTCTTT.